This is a list of T cell receptor beta chains from one sample in a study of identifying expanded T cells in peripheral blood. Sequenced by immunoSEQ multiplex PCR; TCRdb stores in-frame clones only, minus some. The data contain roughly 100,000 clones, around 89% of them singletons. Sample: blood. All receptors derive from a person between 18 and 75 years old in good health. Both conserved end residues are part of each CDR3. A D gene is named only where the DNA matches it firmly. Some rows have no size entry. The others give once, few or many, or a class for an expanded clone.

clone_size: few
j_call: TRBJ1-2
d_call: TRBD1
v_call: TRBV14
cdr3_nt: TGTGCCAGCGGGACAGGGTTGAATGACTATGGCTACACCTTC
cdr3_aa: CASGTGLNDYGYTF

clone_size: NA
j_call: TRBJ2-5
d_call: NA
v_call: TRBV10-1
cdr3_nt: TGCGCCAGCAGTGGTTCGACAGGTCAAGAGACCCAGTACTTC
cdr3_aa: CASSGSTGQETQYF

clone_size: NA
j_call: TRBJ2-1
d_call: TRBD2
v_call: TRBV6-6
cdr3_nt: TGTGCCAGCCGAGGGCCGGGACTAGGAATTAATGAGCAGTTCTTC
cdr3_aa: CASRGPGLGINEQFF

clone_size: NA
j_call: TRBJ2-1
d_call: TRBD2
v_call: TRBV6-1
cdr3_nt: TGTGCCAGCAGTGAATACAACGGACTAGCGGGGACCTACAATGAGCAGTTCTTC
cdr3_aa: CASSEYNGLAGTYNEQFF

clone_size: NA
j_call: TRBJ2-2
d_call: TRBD2
v_call: TRBV14
cdr3_nt: TGTGCCAGCAGCCAAGACGTGGCGGGAGTGGGAGGAACCGGGGAGCTGTTTTTT
cdr3_aa: CASSQDVAGVGGTGELFF

clone_size: few
j_call: TRBJ2-3
d_call: NA
v_call: TRBV6-6
cdr3_nt: TGTGCCATATCTATTCCGGGACGTACCACAGATACGCAGTATTTT
cdr3_aa: CAISIPGRTTDTQYF

clone_size: NA
j_call: TRBJ1-4
d_call: TRBD1
v_call: TRBV5-1
cdr3_nt: TGCGCCAGCAGCTTGGGACAGGGGCGTGAAAAACTGTTTTTT
cdr3_aa: CASSLGQGREKLFF

clone_size: NA
j_call: TRBJ1-5
d_call: NA
v_call: TRBV19
cdr3_nt: TGTGCCAGTAGTATAAGGGACAATCAGCCCCAGCATTTT
cdr3_aa: CASSIRDNQPQHF

clone_size: NA
j_call: TRBJ2-2
d_call: TRBD2
v_call: TRBV6-1
cdr3_nt: TGTGCCAGCAGTGTAGCGGGAGGGCGCGCCGGGGAGCTGTTTTTT
cdr3_aa: CASSVAGGRAGELFF

clone_size: NA
j_call: TRBJ2-5
d_call: TRBD1
v_call: TRBV27
cdr3_nt: TGTGCCAGCAGTCTAGACCGGGACAGGGGACAAGAGACCCAGTACTTC
cdr3_aa: CASSLDRDRGQETQYF

clone_size: many
j_call: TRBJ2-7
d_call: NA
v_call: TRBV7-8
cdr3_nt: TGTGCCAGCAGCCACAGGGTGGTGGTGGGTGAGCAGTACTTC
cdr3_aa: CASSHRVVVGEQYF

clone_size: once
j_call: TRBJ1-1
d_call: NA
v_call: TRBV21-1
cdr3_nt: TGTGCCAGCAGCAAAACCGGCCCGAACACTGAAGCTTTCTTT
cdr3_aa: CASSKTGPNTEAFF

clone_size: NA
j_call: TRBJ1-2
d_call: NA
v_call: TRBV7-9
cdr3_nt: TGTGCCAGCAGCTCTACAGGGAACTATGGCTACACCTTC
cdr3_aa: CASSSTGNYGYTF

clone_size: NA
j_call: TRBJ2-7
d_call: TRBD1
v_call: TRBV28
cdr3_nt: TGTGCCAGCAGTCCCGGGACAGGGGGGTACGAGCAGTACTTC
cdr3_aa: CASSPGTGGYEQYF

clone_size: NA
j_call: TRBJ2-7
d_call: NA
v_call: TRBV27
cdr3_nt: TGTGCCAGCAGTTTAAACCGGGGGCTTGAGCAGTACTTC
cdr3_aa: CASSLNRGLEQYF

clone_size: NA
j_call: TRBJ2-5
d_call: NA
v_call: TRBV6-1
cdr3_nt: TGTGCCAGCAGACGGGGCCCACAAGAGACCCAGTACTTC
cdr3_aa: CASRRGPQETQYF

clone_size: NA
j_call: TRBJ1-2
d_call: NA
v_call: TRBV19
cdr3_nt: TGTGCCAGTAGTACAAGTTACTATGGCTACACCTTC
cdr3_aa: CASSTSYYGYTF

clone_size: NA
j_call: TRBJ1-1
d_call: TRBD1
v_call: TRBV10-1
cdr3_nt: TGCGCCAGCAGACCCCGACAGGGAGGGTCGGGCACTGAAGCTTTCTTT
cdr3_aa: CASRPRQGGSGTEAFF

clone_size: NA
j_call: TRBJ1-5
d_call: TRBD1
v_call: TRBV18
cdr3_nt: TGTGCCAGCTCACCCGGGACAGGTTTTTATAGCAATCAGCCCCAGCATTTT
cdr3_aa: CASSPGTGFYSNQPQHF

clone_size: NA
j_call: TRBJ2-3
d_call: TRBD2
v_call: TRBV29-1
cdr3_nt: TGCAGCGTTGTGCTCCGAGCGGGGGGGCTGGTGGCAGATACGCAGTATTTT
cdr3_aa: CSVVLRAGGLVADTQYF

clone_size: NA
j_call: TRBJ2-7
d_call: TRBD2
v_call: TRBV23-1
cdr3_nt: TGCGCCAGCAGTCAAGCCGGGAGGGCGGGTTACGAGCAGTACTTC
cdr3_aa: CASSQAGRAGYEQYF

clone_size: NA
j_call: TRBJ2-1
d_call: NA
v_call: TRBV7-6
cdr3_nt: TGTGCCAGCAGCTTAGCGCACGGACAACCCAATGAGCAGTTCTTC
cdr3_aa: CASSLAHGQPNEQFF

clone_size: few
j_call: TRBJ1-3
d_call: NA
v_call: TRBV11-2
cdr3_nt: TGTGCCAGCAGCCCCAGCAATCCTGGAAACACCATATATTTT
cdr3_aa: CASSPSNPGNTIYF

clone_size: NA
j_call: TRBJ2-1
d_call: NA
v_call: TRBV10-2
cdr3_nt: TGCGCCAGCAGTTCCCCATCACAGGGTTACGATGAGCAGTTCTTC
cdr3_aa: CASSSPSQGYDEQFF

clone_size: NA
j_call: TRBJ1-3
d_call: TRBD1
v_call: TRBV18
cdr3_nt: TGTGCCAGCTCACCACCTAGGACAGGGGTTGGCAGAAACACCATATATTTT
cdr3_aa: CASSPPRTGVGRNTIYF

clone_size: NA
j_call: TRBJ2-5
d_call: NA
v_call: TRBV6-6
cdr3_nt: TGTGCCAGCAGTCAATTACAGGGCGCGGAGACCCAGTACTTC
cdr3_aa: CASSQLQGAETQYF

clone_size: NA
j_call: TRBJ1-5
d_call: TRBD1
v_call: TRBV10-3
cdr3_nt: TGTGCCATCAGTGACTTTGGACAGGGAAATCAGCCCCAGCATTTT
cdr3_aa: CAISDFGQGNQPQHF

clone_size: NA
j_call: TRBJ2-3
d_call: TRBD2
v_call: TRBV6-5
cdr3_nt: TGTGCCAGCAGTTCCCCTATGCGGGAGGGCACAGATACGCAGTATTTT
cdr3_aa: CASSSPMREGTDTQYF

clone_size: NA
j_call: TRBJ2-7
d_call: TRBD1
v_call: TRBV9
cdr3_nt: TGTGCCAGCAGCCTCGGACAGGAGAGCTCCTACGAGCAGTACTTC
cdr3_aa: CASSLGQESSYEQYF

clone_size: NA
j_call: TRBJ2-7
d_call: TRBD2
v_call: TRBV7-6
cdr3_nt: TGTGCCAGCAGCGTGGGACTAGCCTACGAGCAGTACTTC
cdr3_aa: CASSVGLAYEQYF

clone_size: NA
j_call: TRBJ1-5
d_call: NA
v_call: TRBV11-1
cdr3_nt: TGTGCCAGCAGCTTAGAAGGGATGAGGCAGCCCCAGCATTTT
cdr3_aa: CASSLEGMRQPQHF

clone_size: NA
j_call: TRBJ2-7
d_call: TRBD2
v_call: TRBV7-2
cdr3_nt: TGTGCCAGCAGCTTCGGGACTAGCGGGAGGGCCTTCCCCTACGAGCAGTACTTC
cdr3_aa: CASSFGTSGRAFPYEQYF

clone_size: NA
j_call: TRBJ1-2
d_call: TRBD1
v_call: TRBV6-4
cdr3_nt: TGTGCCAGCAGTCCCTTGGGACAGGGGGCGCTGGGAGTTGATGGCTACACCTTC
cdr3_aa: CASSPLGQGALGVDGYTF

clone_size: once
j_call: TRBJ1-5
d_call: NA
v_call: TRBV10-1
cdr3_nt: TGCGCCAGCAGTGATAAAGGGGATCGGCGCCATCAGCCCCAGCATTTT
cdr3_aa: CASSDKGDRRHQPQHF

clone_size: NA
j_call: TRBJ1-1
d_call: NA
v_call: TRBV30
cdr3_nt: TGTGCCTCCTCCCGACCCGCAGAGGTGTACACTGAAGCTTTCTTT
cdr3_aa: CASSRPAEVYTEAFF

clone_size: NA
j_call: TRBJ2-4
d_call: NA
v_call: TRBV28
cdr3_nt: TGTGCCAGCACGGGACACGACAAAAACATTCAGTACTTC
cdr3_aa: CASTGHDKNIQYF

clone_size: NA
j_call: TRBJ2-7
d_call: NA
v_call: TRBV28
cdr3_nt: TGTGCCAGCAGTTGGGGTACCTACGAGCAGTACTTC
cdr3_aa: CASSWGTYEQYF

clone_size: NA
j_call: TRBJ1-5
d_call: NA
v_call: TRBV2
cdr3_nt: TGTGCCAGCAGTGGACCCGGGACCTACAATCAGCCCCAGCATTTT
cdr3_aa: CASSGPGTYNQPQHF

clone_size: NA
j_call: TRBJ2-4
d_call: TRBD1
v_call: TRBV29-1
cdr3_nt: TGCAGCGTTGCCGGGACAGGGAGGCACATTCAGTACTTC
cdr3_aa: CSVAGTGRHIQYF

clone_size: once
j_call: TRBJ1-2
d_call: NA
v_call: TRBV29-1
cdr3_nt: TGCAGCGTTGAATGGATGCGGGGGTCTCCATGGAACGGCTACACCTTC
cdr3_aa: CSVEWMRGSPWNGYTF

clone_size: once
j_call: TRBJ1-2
d_call: NA
v_call: TRBV5-6
cdr3_nt: TGTGCCAGCAGCTCCGGGACACGGAGAGGGTTAAACTATGGCTACACCTTC
cdr3_aa: CASSSGTRRGLNYGYTF

clone_size: NA
j_call: TRBJ2-7
d_call: NA
v_call: TRBV21-1
cdr3_nt: TGTGCCAGCAGGAGACGACAGGGAACCTACGAGCAGTACTTC
cdr3_aa: CASRRRQGTYEQYF

clone_size: NA
j_call: TRBJ2-3
d_call: TRBD2
v_call: TRBV7-9
cdr3_nt: TGTGCCAGCAGCTTCACTAGCGGGAGCGCAGATACGCAGTATTTT
cdr3_aa: CASSFTSGSADTQYF

clone_size: NA
j_call: TRBJ1-4
d_call: NA
v_call: TRBV7-9
cdr3_nt: TGTGCCAGCAGCGGGGACTCCGAGGCCACTAATGAAAAACTGTTTTTT
cdr3_aa: CASSGDSEATNEKLFF

clone_size: NA
j_call: TRBJ2-7
d_call: TRBD1
v_call: TRBV27
cdr3_nt: TGTGCCAGCAGTTACCTACAGGGGTCCTCCTACGAGCAGTACTTC
cdr3_aa: CASSYLQGSSYEQYF

clone_size: NA
j_call: TRBJ1-2
d_call: TRBD1
v_call: TRBV6-1
cdr3_nt: TGTGCCAGCACTAGGACAGGGGGCTATCGGTATGGCTACACCTTC
cdr3_aa: CASTRTGGYRYGYTF

clone_size: NA
j_call: TRBJ2-5
d_call: NA
v_call: TRBV5-6
cdr3_nt: TGTGCCAGCAGCCCGGTGGCTAGCGCGCCGTACCAAGAGACCCAGTACTTC
cdr3_aa: CASSPVASAPYQETQYF

clone_size: few
j_call: TRBJ2-1
d_call: TRBD2
v_call: TRBV10-2
cdr3_nt: TGCGCCAGCAGTGGTCGAATAGGACTAGAGGGACATGAGCAGTTCTTC
cdr3_aa: CASSGRIGLEGHEQFF

clone_size: NA
j_call: TRBJ2-3
d_call: TRBD2
v_call: TRBV7-3
cdr3_nt: TGTGCCAGCAGCTTAACCGGGACTAGCGGGTTCACAGATACGCAGTATTTT
cdr3_aa: CASSLTGTSGFTDTQYF

clone_size: NA
j_call: TRBJ1-1
d_call: TRBD1
v_call: TRBV7-9
cdr3_nt: TGTGCCAGCAGCCTTAGACAGGGTTTGGAAGCTTTCTTT
cdr3_aa: CASSLRQGLEAFF

clone_size: NA
j_call: TRBJ2-1
d_call: TRBD2
v_call: TRBV29-1
cdr3_nt: TGCAGCGTTGGATTTGATGGACTAGTAAGGGACAATGAGCAGTTCTTC
cdr3_aa: CSVGFDGLVRDNEQFF

clone_size: few
j_call: TRBJ2-5
d_call: NA
v_call: TRBV6-5
cdr3_nt: TGTGCCAGCAGCCCCGGGGTTGCGGGGGCCGAGACCCAGTACTTC
cdr3_aa: CASSPGVAGAETQYF

clone_size: NA
j_call: TRBJ1-6
d_call: NA
v_call: TRBV18
cdr3_nt: TGTGCCAGCTCACCACTAAATAATTCACCCCTCCACTTT
cdr3_aa: CASSPLNNSPLHF

clone_size: NA
j_call: TRBJ1-3
d_call: NA
v_call: TRBV27
cdr3_nt: TGTGCCAGCAGTTTCGGCAGGGGCTCTGGAAACACCATATATTTT
cdr3_aa: CASSFGRGSGNTIYF

clone_size: few
j_call: TRBJ1-6
d_call: NA
v_call: TRBV15
cdr3_nt: TGTGCCACCAGCAGAGATGTCCAGGGGAATTCACCCCTCCACTTT
cdr3_aa: CATSRDVQGNSPLHF

clone_size: NA
j_call: TRBJ1-5
d_call: NA
v_call: TRBV19
cdr3_nt: TGTGCCAGTAGTATAGTCAGGGCAGGCAATCAGCCCCAGCATTTT
cdr3_aa: CASSIVRAGNQPQHF

clone_size: NA
j_call: TRBJ1-1
d_call: NA
v_call: TRBV30
cdr3_nt: TGTGCCTGGAGTGTGGGGACTGCTAACACTGAAGCTTTCTTT
cdr3_aa: CAWSVGTANTEAFF

clone_size: NA
j_call: TRBJ2-3
d_call: NA
v_call: TRBV6-1
cdr3_nt: TGTGCCAGCAGTGTAATGGGGGAAATCACAGATACGCAGTATTTT
cdr3_aa: CASSVMGEITDTQYF